Following are 25 T cell receptor beta chains from one sample sequenced in a study of T cell changes during pregnancy in multiple sclerosis (dated by TCRdb to between 2017 and 2020). The library was made by the immunoSEQ multiplex PCR assay. What TCRdb holds here is the immuneACCESS table cut down to in-frame rearrangements. Part of the clones is not present; checked against another copy, under half of the missing clones reflect an unresolved V gene, and the others are unexplained. Counted in this sample were fewer than 65,000 clones; 91% of them appeared once. The leading ten clones occupy 2.2% of the sample. The source material was peripheral blood, sampled in the third trimester of pregnancy. The receptors stem from a female donor in good health, enrolled as a control in a pregnancy study.

The chain uses TRBV5-1 and TRBJ2-5; 7 nucleotides match TRBD2. CDR1 is SGHRS and CDR2 is YFSETQ in the germline V gene. V was clipped by 4 bases and J by 2 bases; unmatched bases: 5. The CDR3 is 14 residues long. CDR3 region: CASSLGTIQETQYF. In DNA form, the CDR3 reads TGCGCCAGCAGCCTCGGGACTATACAAGAGACCCAGTACTTC.

J is TRBJ1-2 and V is TRBV7-9; D not certain. The CDR3 spans 18 residues. In germline, CDR1 is SEHNR, CDR2 FQNEAQ (reference sequence). Trimming left V 5 bases short and J 4 bases short, with 26 bases between. CDR3 sequence reads: CASSHQRVPRRTFYGYTF. The DNA for the CDR3 is TGTGCCAGCAGCCACCAAAGGGTCCCCCGCCGGACTTTCTATGGCTACACCTTC.

Comment on this clone: One junction end does not reproduce the germline sequence, and a read error may be involved. V is TRBV7-7 and J is TRBJ1-1; D remains ambiguous. Germline CDR1 is SSHAT and CDR2 is FNYEAQ (reference sequence). The CDR3 is 12 residues long. CDR3: CASSLIPPRAFF. CDR3 in DNA: TGTGCTAGCAGCTTGATCCCCCCGAGGGCTTTCTTT.

This clone was detected once. The chain uses TRBV29-1 and TRBJ2-1, with 8 bases matching TRBD1. The CDR3 has 14 amino acids. CDR1 SQVTM and CDR2 ANQGSEA come from the germline V gene. V shed 5 bases and J 7 bases; nucleotides not matched to a gene: 10. For the CDR3, the DNA is TGCAGCGTTACGAGACAGGGGTTATGGAATGAGCAGTTCTTC. Translating gives CSVTRQGLWNEQFF.

This clone was detected only once. V gene TRBV12-5 combines with J gene TRBJ2-7; 9 positions agree with TRBD1. There are 14 residues in the CDR3. V lost 1 base and J lost 5; bases outside the gene matches: 3. The germline V gene has CDR1 LGHNT and CDR2 FRNRAP. The CDR3 coding sequence is TGTGCTAGTGGTTTGGGTTGGACAGGGGACGAGCAGTACTTC. Residues: CASGLGWTGDEQYF.

This sequence joins TRBV6-1 and TRBJ2-5; D is possibly TRBD1 (5 bases). The CDR3 is 18 residues long. V dropped 4 bases and J dropped 5 bases, with 26 bases sitting between them. In germline, CDR1 is MNHNS, CDR2 SASEGT. This CDR3 reads CASSVPRGRVGFAETQYF. Written as DNA, the CDR3 is TGTGCCAGCAGTGTCCCAAGAGGCAGGGTAGGCTTCGCGGAGACCCAGTACTTC.

The rearrangement uses TRBV18 and TRBJ2-5; 10 bases agree with TRBD2. The V and J ends lost 0 bases and 5 bases, in that order; junction bases with no gene match: 9. The length of the CDR3 is 17 residues. CDR1 is KGHSH, CDR2 LQKENI, per germline. The CDR3 protein is CASSPPRLAGDMETQYF. Written as DNA, the CDR3 is TGTGCCAGCTCACCACCTCGGCTAGCGGGAGATATGGAGACCCAGTACTTC.

V and J are TRBV7-8 and TRBJ2-7; D unclear. From germline, CDR1 is SGHVS and CDR2 FQNEAQ. This CDR3 spans 14 amino acids. Trimming cost V 5 bases and J 3 bases, with 14 bases left between them. As DNA, the CDR3 is TGTGCCAGCAGCCCCTCACCTGGGCACTACGAGCAGTACTTC. It encodes CASSPSPGHYEQYF.

V gene TRBV7-9 combines with J gene TRBJ2-3; tentatively, D is TRBD2 (5 bases). Germline V gene data show CDR1 as SEHNR and CDR2 as FQNEAQ (reference sequence). V was clipped by 5 bases and J by 1 base, with 13 bases between them. This CDR3 contains 15 residues. The CDR3 DNA is TGTGCCAGCAGCCCCGATGCTAGCCGCACAGATACGCAGTATTTT. This translates into CASSPDASRTDTQYF.

The chain joins TRBV6-6 to TRBJ1-2; 7 positions agree with TRBD1. The CDR3 totals 16 residues. The V gene end was trimmed by 7 bases and the J gene end by 0 bases; junction bases not matched to a gene: 11. Germline V CDR1 and CDR2: MNHNY, SVGAGI (reference sequence). In nucleotides, the CDR3 is TGTGCCAGCACCGCCCATACGACAGGGACTAACTATGGCTACACCTTC. Its protein is CASTAHTTGTNYGYTF.

In the case of this clone: One end of the junction fails to match germline, which may point to a read error. This rearrangement joins TRBV7-3 to TRBJ1-1; D unclear. This CDR3 is 13 amino acids long. Germline V CDR1 and CDR2: SGHTA, FQGTGA. CDR3 sequence: CASSLTRLAEAFF. The CDR3 DNA reads as TGTGCCAGCAGCCTAACCAGGTTGGCTGAAGCTTTCTTT.

V usage is TRBV11-1 and J usage is TRBJ2-1, with 11 bases lining up with TRBD2. V lost 0 bases to trimming and J lost 8 bases; unmatched junction nucleotides: 9. Germline CDR1 reads SGHAT; CDR2 reads FQDESV (reference sequence). This CDR3 has 17 residues. DNA of the CDR3: TGTGCCAGCAGCTTAGCGACTAGCGGGATAGGGTTCCATGAGCAGTTCTTC. Protein: CASSLATSGIGFHEQFF.

This chain joins TRBV29-1 and TRBJ2-7; 7 nucleotides line up with TRBD1. In germline, CDR1 is SQVTM, CDR2 ANQGSEA. J lost 3 bases, V lost 5 bases, and 7 bases had no gene match. The CDR3 has 13 amino acids. The CDR3 DNA is TGCAGCGTTAGGACAGGTAGCTACTACGAGCAGTACTTC. Translated, it gives CSVRTGSYYEQYF.

The chain is built from TRBV6-6 and TRBJ1-1; 8 bases agree with TRBD1. Germline lookup yields CDR1 MNHNY and CDR2 SVGAGI (reference sequence). The V segment lost 8 bases and the J segment 1 base; nucleotides outside the gene matches: 12. This CDR3 comprises 16 residues. The CDR3 loop is CASARQGSLPNTEAFF. The DNA of the CDR3 is TGTGCCAGCGCCCGACAGGGGTCTTTGCCGAACACTGAAGCTTTCTTT.

The chain combines TRBV2 with TRBJ2-1; 9 nucleotides match TRBD2. Germline assignment: CDR1 SNHLY and CDR2 FYNNEI. CDR3 length equals 15 residues. V lost 7 bases to trimming and J lost 4 bases; unmatched junction nucleotides: 8. DNA for the CDR3: TGTGCCAGCATCTTGAGACTAGCGGTATACAATGAGCAGTTCTTC. Encoded protein: CASILRLAVYNEQFF.

The chain recombines TRBV13 with TRBJ1-1, with a tentative D call TRBD1 (5 bases). This CDR3 has 15 residues. CDR1 and CDR2 from the germline V gene are PRHDT and FYEKMQ (reference sequence). V dropped 5 bases and J dropped 3 bases, with 16 bases sitting between them. DNA of the CDR3: TGTGCCAGCAGCCCCCGGGGGGTAGCGGACACTGAAGCTTTCTTT. It translates to CASSPRGVADTEAFF. Based on the CDR3 plus reference TRBV13 and TRBJ1-1, the full variable domain is AAGVIQSPRHLIKEKRETATLKCYPIPRHDTVYWYQQGPGQDPQFLISFYEKMQSDKGSIPDRFSAQQFSDYHSELNMSSLELGDSALYFCASSPRGVADTEAFFGQGTRLTVV.

The chain couples TRBV5-1 to TRBJ1-2; TRBD1 agrees at 10 bases. The CDR3 contains 17 residues. Looked up from germline, CDR1 is SGHRS and CDR2 is YFSETQ. The ends lost 3 bases at V and 8 bases at J; junction bases unmatched: 16. CDR3 sequence (DNA): TGCGCCAGCAGCTCGGGACAGGGGATTCATTTTCAGGGCGGCTACACCTTC. It encodes CASSSGQGIHFQGGYTF.

The chain uses TRBV7-9 and TRBJ2-1; 10 nucleotides line up with TRBD2. CDR1 and CDR2 (germline): SEHNR, FQNEAQ (reference sequence). The CDR3 length is 16 residues. V was pared by 2 bases and J by 2 bases, with 3 bases of the junction left unmatched. CDR3: CASSLLAGGPYNEQFF. DNA for the CDR3: TGTGCCAGCAGCTTATTAGCGGGAGGCCCCTACAATGAGCAGTTCTTC.

V gene TRBV18 combines with J gene TRBJ1-2; D is unresolved. Germline-derived CDR1 and CDR2 are KGHSH and LQKENI. The CDR3 has 13 residues. V lost 6 bases to trimming and J lost 1 base, with 9 bases between them. CDR3 DNA sequence: TGTGCCAGCTCCGGCGGGGTTAACTATGGCTACACCTTC. It is translated as CASSGGVNYGYTF.

The CDR3 loop reads CASSLQVRKNTEAFF. CDR3 bases: TGTGCCAGCAGCTTACAGGTTCGGAAAAACACTGAAGCTTTCTTT. The chain joins TRBV7-9 to TRBJ1-1; D is uncertain. V was clipped by 2 bases and J by 2 bases, with 12 bases between them. The CDR3 is 15 amino acids. Germline-derived CDR1 and CDR2 are SEHNR and FQNEAQ (reference sequence).

The J gene is TRBJ2-7, the V gene TRBV19; TRBD2 agrees at 11 bases. Germline assignment: CDR1 LNHDA and CDR2 SQIVND (reference sequence). V was clipped by 3 bases and J by 5 bases; unmatched bases: 6. The CDR3 has 15 residues. In DNA, the CDR3 is TGTGCCAGTAGTATGTTGACTAGCGGGAAAGACGAGCAGTACTTC. This translates into CASSMLTSGKDEQYF. Together with reference TRBV19 and TRBJ2-7, the CDR3 gives the full variable domain: DGGITQSPKYLFRKEGQNVTLSCEQNLNHDAMYWYRQDPGQGLRLIYYSQIVNDFQKGDIAEGYSVSREKKESFPLTVTSAQKNPTAFYLCASSMLTSGKDEQYFGPGTRLTVT.

The chain uses TRBV29-1 and TRBJ1-5; the match to TRBD1 covers 8 bases. V lost 6 bases and J lost 4; bases outside the gene matches: 8. The CDR3 is made up of 14 amino acids. Germline CDR1 is SQVTM and CDR2 is ANQGSEA. The CDR3 DNA sequence: TGCAGCGTCAAGGACAGGGACATTAATCAGCCCCAGCATTTT. This codes for CSVKDRDINQPQHF.

The chain recombines TRBV7-8 with TRBJ1-2, with D tentatively TRBD1 (5 bases). This CDR3 comprises 18 residues. With 2 bases removed from V and 8 bases from J, the gap between germline ends came to 27 bases. The germline V gene encodes CDR1 SGHVS and CDR2 FQNEAQ. DNA of the CDR3: TGTGCCAGCAGCTTATTCTACAGGCGGTCCCCCTTTGTTTCCGGCTACACCTTC. Its translation is CASSLFYRRSPFVSGYTF.

This clone was observed a single time. The chain joins TRBV2 to TRBJ2-5, with a possible D match to TRBD2 (5 bases). The CDR3 runs to 15 residues. Germline V gene sequence: CDR1 SNHLY, CDR2 FYNNEI. The germline V and J ends were trimmed by 2 bases and 1 base, with 11 bases remaining between them. This chain's CDR3 is CASSESRTLQETQYF. For the CDR3, the DNA is TGTGCCAGCAGTGAATCCCGGACTCTCCAAGAGACCCAGTACTTC.

This clone was seen a single time. V is TRBV6-1 and J is TRBJ1-2; 8 bases match TRBD1. V shed 0 bases, J shed 6 bases, and the junction held 6 bases outside the gene matches. CDR3 length equals 15 residues. Germline CDR1 and CDR2: MNHNS and SASEGT. CDR3 residues: CASSEAPDRANGYTF. CDR3 nucleotide sequence: TGTGCCAGCAGTGAAGCCCCGGACAGGGCCAATGGCTACACCTTC.